The 13 T cell receptor beta chains given below trace back to one sample, sequenced in a study of T cells of healthy individuals. From the 5' RACE reads, TCRdb called clonotypes with MiXCR, one entry per CDR3 protein. Among 90,000 to 100,000 distinct CDR3 sequences listed, approximately 16% were seen once. The receptors here all came from a human donor in good health.

This clonotype came up many times. This chain links TRBV28 with TRBJ2-7; D possibly corresponds to TRBD1 (6 bases). Germline values: CDR1 MDHEN, CDR2 SYDVKM. V lost 3 bases and J 1 base, leaving 7 bases between the germline ends. This CDR3 comprises 13 residues. Here the CDR3 reads CASSFQGSYEQYF. The CDR3 nucleotides read TGTGCCAGCAGTTTTCAGGGGTCCTACGAGCAGTACTTC.

This clonotype came up many times. V usage is TRBV4-2 and J usage is TRBJ1-2; 8 bases are shared with TRBD1. The CDR3 is 17 amino acids. Germline CDR1 LGHNA, CDR2 YNFKEQ. The ends lost 0 bases at V and 10 bases at J; junction bases unmatched: 16. The CDR3 nucleotides are TGTGCCAGCAGCCAAGAGCCTTGGACAGGGCTCCTACCAGACTACACCTTC. This codes for CASSQEPWTGLLPDYTF.

On this clonotype: One end of the junction fails to match germline, which may point to a read error. CDR3 loop: CVSSFPPINDQYF. Here the CDR3 DNA reads TGTGTCAGCAGCTTCCCTCCAATCAACGACCAGTACTTC. The gene calls are TRBV7-9 and TRBJ2-7; D is uncertain. Germline assignment: CDR1 SEHNR and CDR2 FQNEAQ (reference sequence). CDR3 size: 13 residues.

The chain carries TRBV7-9 and TRBJ1-5; D is possibly TRBD1 (5 bases). The CDR3 spans 14 residues. Germline loops: CDR1 SEHNR, CDR2 FQNEAQ (reference sequence). V was shortened by 5 bases and J by 3 bases, with 11 bases between the two germline ends. CDR3 DNA sequence: TGTGCCAGCAGCCGGGACGGGTTCAATCAGCCCCAGCATTTT. This gives the protein CASSRDGFNQPQHF.

The chain has TRBV4-3 and TRBJ1-1; D gene ambiguous. The CDR3 totals 15 residues. The germline V and J ends were trimmed by 4 bases and 1 base, with 13 bases remaining between them. Germline V gene lookup returns CDR1 LGHNA and CDR2 YSLEER. Written as DNA, the CDR3 is TGCGCCAGCAGCCTAGGTTACGGGGAGAACACTGAAGCTTTCTTT. This gives the protein CASSLGYGENTEAFF.

V and J are TRBV2 and TRBJ1-4, with 7 nucleotides matching TRBD1. The CDR3 totals 15 residues. Germline CDR1 SNHLY, CDR2 FYNNEI. V trimming: 5 bases; J trimming: 8 bases; junction bases outside the gene matches: 11. The CDR3 region has the DNA TGTGCCAGCAGTCTTACAGGGGTGGAACGGGAAAAACTGTTTTTT. Residues: CASSLTGVEREKLFF.

A word on this clonotype: A junction boundary mismatches the germline segment, possibly from a read error. V gene TRBV11-3 combines with J gene TRBJ2-5; TRBD2 matches at 10 bases. This CDR3 comprises 16 residues. Germline assignment: CDR1 SGHNT and CDR2 YENEEA. The CDR3 bases are TGTACCAGCAGCTTAGGGGTTAGCGGGAGGCAAGAGACCCAGTACTTC. It translates to CTSSLGVSGRQETQYF.

This clonotype was seen ten or more times. The CDR3 is CASSLRTSGDTGELFF. CDR3 DNA sequence: TGCGCCAGCAGCCTAAGGACTAGCGGCGACACCGGGGAGCTGTTTTTT. This rearrangement joins TRBV5-1 to TRBJ2-2, with 10 bases fitting TRBD2. CDR1 is SGHRS, CDR2 YFSETQ, per germline. There are 16 residues in the CDR3. V lost 4 bases to trimming and J lost 3 bases; unmatched junction nucleotides: 6.

This clonotype was observed a handful of times. This chain uses TRBV6-5 with TRBJ2-5, with D hard to call. The length of the CDR3 is 16 residues. The germline gives CDR1 MNHEY, CDR2 SVGAGI. The V end lost 2 bases, the J end lost 0 bases, and 13 bases lay between the germline ends. The DNA of the CDR3 is TGTGCCAGCAGTTACACCGGAGTGGGGTACCAAGAGACCCAGTACTTC. This gives the protein CASSYTGVGYQETQYF.

The gene calls are TRBV20-1 and TRBJ2-3, with TRBD2 matching 7 bases. The CDR3 consists of 13 residues. Trimming removed 6 bases from V and 1 base from J; junction bases left unmatched: 4. The germline V gene encodes CDR1 DFQATT and CDR2 SNEGSKA (reference sequence). This chain's CDR3 is CSAKTSGTDTQYF. In DNA, the CDR3 is TGCAGTGCGAAAACTAGCGGCACAGATACGCAGTATTTT.

This clonotype was detected only a few times. This chain connects TRBV20-1 to TRBJ2-6; 7 nucleotides align to TRBD1. This CDR3 contains 17 residues. The V gene's germline CDR1 is DFQATT and CDR2 SNEGSKA (reference sequence). Germline trimming cut 1 base from V and 0 bases from J; bases unmatched to any gene: 6. The CDR3 is CSARGGQPYSGANVLTF. The CDR3 DNA is TGCAGTGCTAGAGGGGGACAGCCTTACTCTGGGGCCAACGTCCTGACTTTC.

This clonotype has at least ten counts. The gene calls are TRBV19 and TRBJ2-6, with 7 bases that match TRBD2. The CDR3 spans 18 residues. Germline V lookup: CDR1 LNHDA, CDR2 SQIVND (reference sequence). V trimming: 1 base; J trimming: 3 bases; junction bases outside the gene matches: 9. The chain's CDR3 is CASSIGVSGGYGANVLTF. In nucleotides, the CDR3 is TGTGCCAGTAGTATAGGAGTCTCGGGGGGTTATGGGGCCAACGTCCTGACTTTC.

At least ten counts were recorded for this clonotype. The V call is TRBV28, the J call TRBJ2-6; 7 bases line up with TRBD2. Germline CDR1 reads MDHEN; CDR2 reads SYDVKM. The CDR3 spans 16 residues. V trimming: 6 bases; J trimming: 2 bases; junction bases outside the gene matches: 7. Here the CDR3 DNA reads TGTGCCAGCAGCCGGGGGGAGATTGCTGGGGCCAACGTCCTGACTTTC. This sequence encodes CASSRGEIAGANVLTF. Based on the CDR3 plus reference TRBV28 and TRBJ2-6, the full variable domain is DVKVTQSSRYLVKRTGEKVFLECVQDMDHENMFWYRQDPGLGLRLIYFSYDVKMKEKGDIPEGYSVSREKKERFSLILESASTNQTSMYLCASSRGEIAGANVLTFGAGSRLTVL.